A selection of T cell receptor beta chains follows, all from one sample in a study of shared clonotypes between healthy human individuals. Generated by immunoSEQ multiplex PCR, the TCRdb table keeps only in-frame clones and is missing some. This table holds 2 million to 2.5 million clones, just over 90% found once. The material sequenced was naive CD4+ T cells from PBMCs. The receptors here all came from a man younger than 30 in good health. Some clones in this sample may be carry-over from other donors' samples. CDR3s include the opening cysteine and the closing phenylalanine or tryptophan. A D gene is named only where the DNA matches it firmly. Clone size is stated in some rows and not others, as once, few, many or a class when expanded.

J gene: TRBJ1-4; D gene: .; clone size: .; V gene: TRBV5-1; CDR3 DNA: TGCGCCAGCAGCTTTATGACAGGATGGGATGAAAAACTGTTTTTT; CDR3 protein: CASSFMTGWDEKLFF
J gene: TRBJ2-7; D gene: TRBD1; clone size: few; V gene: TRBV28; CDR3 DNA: TGTGCCAGCAGCCCCGGACAGGGGAAGCTTCTGCACGAGCAGTACTTC; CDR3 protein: CASSPGQGKLLHEQYF
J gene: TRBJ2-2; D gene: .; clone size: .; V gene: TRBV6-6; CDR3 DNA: TGTGCCAGCAGCCTAAATACCGGGGAGCTGTTTTTT; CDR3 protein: CASSLNTGELFF
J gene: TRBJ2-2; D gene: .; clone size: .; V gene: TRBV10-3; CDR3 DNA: TGTGCCATCAGGTCACCGCAGGACTCGAACACCGGGGAGCTGTTTTTT; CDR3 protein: CAIRSPQDSNTGELFF
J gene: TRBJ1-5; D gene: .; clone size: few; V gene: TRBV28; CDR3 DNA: TGTGCCAGCAGTAAGGGACTGCGCAATCAGCCCCAGCATTTT; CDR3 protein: CASSKGLRNQPQHF
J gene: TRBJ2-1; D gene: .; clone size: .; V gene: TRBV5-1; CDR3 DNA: TGCGCCAGCAGCGGGCTAGCCAAGTACAATGAGCAGTTCTTC; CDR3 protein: CASSGLAKYNEQFF
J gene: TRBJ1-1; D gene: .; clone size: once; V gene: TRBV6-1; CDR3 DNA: TGTGCCAGCAGTCAGGACGGAAAGAACACTGAAGCTTTCTTT; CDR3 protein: CASSQDGKNTEAFF
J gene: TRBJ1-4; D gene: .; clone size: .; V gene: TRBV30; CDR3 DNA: TGTGCCTGGAGTGTACAGGTCATTGAAAAACTGTTTTTT; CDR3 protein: CAWSVQVIEKLFF
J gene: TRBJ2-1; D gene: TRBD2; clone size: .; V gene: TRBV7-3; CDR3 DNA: TGTGCCAGCAGCTTATATCCTAGCGGGAGGGCCGGCAATGAGCAGTTCTTC; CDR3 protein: CASSLYPSGRAGNEQFF
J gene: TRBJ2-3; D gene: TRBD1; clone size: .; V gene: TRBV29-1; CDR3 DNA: TGCAGCGTTGAACAACAGGGGCTCAGCACAGATACGCAGTATTTT; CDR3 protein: CSVEQQGLSTDTQYF
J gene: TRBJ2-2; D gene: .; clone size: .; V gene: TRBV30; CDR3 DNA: TGTGCCTGGAGTGAGGACGGGTCCGGGGAGCTGTTTTTT; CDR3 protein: CAWSEDGSGELFF
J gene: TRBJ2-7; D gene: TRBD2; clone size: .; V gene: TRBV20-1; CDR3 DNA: TGTAGTGTAGCGGGAGTTGGGGAGCAGTACTTC; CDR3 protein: CSVAGVGEQYF
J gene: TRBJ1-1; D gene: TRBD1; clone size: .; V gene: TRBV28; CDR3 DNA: TGTGCCAGCAGGGGCGACAGGGCGGTCACTGAAGCTTTCTTT; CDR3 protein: CASRGDRAVTEAFF
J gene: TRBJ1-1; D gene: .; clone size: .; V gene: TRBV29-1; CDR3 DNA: TGCAGCGTTGTCCATGCAAACACTGAAGCTTTCTTT; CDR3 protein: CSVVHANTEAFF
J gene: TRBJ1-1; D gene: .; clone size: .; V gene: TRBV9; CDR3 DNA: TGTGCCAGCAGCGTAGGCCCCGGCTGGAACACTGAAGCTTTCTTT; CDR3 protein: CASSVGPGWNTEAFF
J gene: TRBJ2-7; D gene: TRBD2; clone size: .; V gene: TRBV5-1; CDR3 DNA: TGCGCCAGCAGCTTGATAGTAGCGGGAGGGCCCTACGAGCAGTACTTC; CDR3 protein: CASSLIVAGGPYEQYF
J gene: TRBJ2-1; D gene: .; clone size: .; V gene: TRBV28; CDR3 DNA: TGTGCCAGCAGTTTAACAGCCTCAGGCTCCTACAATGAGCAGTTCTTC; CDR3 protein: CASSLTASGSYNEQFF